This TCR beta chain was profiled in a study of blood T cell repertoires in COVID-19 (dated by TCRdb to the early 2020s). General notes on the study: Samples from collaborators originated in the United States, Italy and Spain and spanned both the acute and convalescent phases of COVID-19. The repertoires were made available in a free public database intended to serve as a resource for research on the immune response to SARS-CoV-2. Sample metadata almost always included a de-identified subject ID, COVID-19 status, age in years and sex. Where available, HLA class I and class II types were obtained from metadata supplied by the sample provider rather than from assay-based typing. Samples were obtained from the ongoing ImmuneRACE study (first 160 participants) and from about 1,300 subjects provided by 6 global collaborators. Subjects who had been exposed to COVID-19, were actively infected with it, or had recovered from it provided the deeply sampled blood TCRbeta repertoires that made up the dataset. The material from the prospective study consisted of cDNA or gDNA derived from T cells, B-cell-depleted T cells, or PBMCs. Study-level results and caveats: How much clinical and demographic metadata was included differed by source and by participant, and the metadata was provided uncurated.

This clone was detected once. Its binding antigen is unknown. Base quality data are lacking; no much larger clone is found one base away. TCRbeta CDR3 regions were amplified from genomic DNA by means of the immunoSEQ Assay, a bias-controlled multiplex PCR. The original methods were these. Within the assay, amplification of reference gene primers was used to estimate how many nucleated cells each sample contained. To quantify the absolute abundance of each unique TCRbeta CDR3 rearrangement, sequence reads were collapsed and filtered. For each sample, productive Simpson clonality was calculated by taking the square root of Simpson's diversity index across productive rearrangements. The clones in this table, taken by TCRdb from immuneACCESS, are in-frame only. Not every clone is retained; where verified, under half of the shortfall comes from an unresolved V gene, and the cause of the rest is unknown. V and J calls plus clone size are reproduced from that table; the DNA served to infer D and trimming. This sample holds fewer than 350,000 clones; 89% were observed only once. The biggest ten clones account for 5% to 5.5% of the sample.

V and J are trimmed by 11 bases and 5 bases, and the gene matches miss 9 bases of the junction. The CDR3 holds 12 amino acids from the cysteine to the phenylalanine. The sequence is cut down to CDR3 DNA, 36 bases in frame from base 1. The germline V gene encodes CDR1 MDHEN and CDR2 SYDVKM. Participants in the prospective study were aged about 18 to 90 years, lived in over 20 United States geographic areas, and enrolled through a virtual design. In the prospective study, participants were assigned to cohorts based on the clinical history participants reported in a screening survey and a study questionnaire. Recovered participants in ImmuneRACE Cohort 3 were defined by two consecutive negative NP/OP PCR tests, clearance by a healthcare professional, or resolution of symptoms. In the prospective study, mobile phlebotomists collected whole blood, serum and a nasopharyngeal or oropharyngeal swab from each participant. Additional blood draws and questionnaires over an approximately 2-month period could optionally be provided by prospective study participants. Prospective study blood samples were shipped either frozen or at room temperature before DNA extraction.

The V and J segments used are TRBV28 and TRBJ2-7, with 7 bases matching TRBD1. This TCR derives from a man between 60 and 75 years old who had recovered from COVID-19. The sequencing input was PBMCs or T cells enriched from blood (not recorded which). The CDR3 amino acid sequence is: CAGGTGDHEQYF. Here is the DNA: TGTGCCGGGGGAACAGGGGACCACGAGCAGTACTTC.